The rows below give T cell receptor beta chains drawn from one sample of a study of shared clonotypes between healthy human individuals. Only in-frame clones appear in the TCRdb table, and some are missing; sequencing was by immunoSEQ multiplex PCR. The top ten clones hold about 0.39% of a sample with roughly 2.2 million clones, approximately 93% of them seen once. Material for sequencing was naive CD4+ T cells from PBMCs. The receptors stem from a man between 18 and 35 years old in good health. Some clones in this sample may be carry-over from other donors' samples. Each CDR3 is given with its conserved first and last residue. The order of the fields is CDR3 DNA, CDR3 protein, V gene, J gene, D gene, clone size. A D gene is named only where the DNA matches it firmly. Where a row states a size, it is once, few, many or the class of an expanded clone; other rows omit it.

CDR3 DNA: TGTGCCAGCAGTCCAATAGGAACTTCCTCCTACAATGAGCAGTTCTTC
CDR3 protein: CASSPIGTSSYNEQFF
V gene: TRBV28
J gene: TRBJ2-1
D gene: NA
clone size: NA

CDR3 DNA: TGCAGCGGGACGACTAGCGGGACCTCCTACGAGCAGTACTTC
CDR3 protein: CSGTTSGTSYEQYF
V gene: TRBV29-1
J gene: TRBJ2-7
D gene: TRBD2
clone size: NA

CDR3 DNA: TGTGCCAGCTCACGTACTAGCGGGATAGTATACGAGCAGTACTTC
CDR3 protein: CASSRTSGIVYEQYF
V gene: TRBV18
J gene: TRBJ2-7
D gene: TRBD2
clone size: NA

CDR3 DNA: TGTGCCAGCAGTCTGCTGGGAAGGAACACTGAAGCTTTCTTT
CDR3 protein: CASSLLGRNTEAFF
V gene: TRBV2
J gene: TRBJ1-1
D gene: NA
clone size: few

CDR3 DNA: TGTGCCAGCAGTTCGGTGACAGACTACTACGAGCAGTACTTC
CDR3 protein: CASSSVTDYYEQYF
V gene: TRBV6-5
J gene: TRBJ2-7
D gene: NA
clone size: NA

CDR3 DNA: TGTGCCAGCAGCTTTTCGGGACAGAACACTGAAGCTTTCTTT
CDR3 protein: CASSFSGQNTEAFF
V gene: TRBV7-2
J gene: TRBJ1-1
D gene: NA
clone size: NA

CDR3 DNA: TGTGCCAGCAGCTTAAGGCGCGGGCAGGGGGCGAATACGCAGTATTTT
CDR3 protein: CASSLRRGQGANTQYF
V gene: TRBV11-2
J gene: TRBJ2-3
D gene: TRBD1
clone size: NA

CDR3 DNA: TGCGCCAGCAGCCAAAGGGCGGACAGCCCGAGTGGTAGCAATCAGCCCCAGCATTTT
CDR3 protein: CASSQRADSPSGSNQPQHF
V gene: TRBV4-1
J gene: TRBJ1-5
D gene: NA
clone size: once

CDR3 DNA: TGCGCCAGCAGCCCTATCCCGGTGGGGGAGACCCAGTACTTC
CDR3 protein: CASSPIPVGETQYF
V gene: TRBV4-1
J gene: TRBJ2-5
D gene: NA
clone size: once

CDR3 DNA: TGTGCCAGCAGCCGGTCCGGGACACCCGCCTACGAGCAGTACTTC
CDR3 protein: CASSRSGTPAYEQYF
V gene: TRBV4-2
J gene: TRBJ2-7
D gene: NA
clone size: NA

CDR3 DNA: TGCGCCAGCACCCTAGAAGGCAATCTCCAAGAGACCCAGTACTTC
CDR3 protein: CASTLEGNLQETQYF
V gene: TRBV5-1
J gene: TRBJ2-5
D gene: NA
clone size: once

CDR3 DNA: TGTGCCTGGAGCGACAGGGCCCACTGGAGCAATCAGCCCCAGCATTTT
CDR3 protein: CAWSDRAHWSNQPQHF
V gene: TRBV30
J gene: TRBJ1-5
D gene: TRBD1
clone size: few

CDR3 DNA: TGCGCCAGCAGCCGCGGACAGGGAGGCGATACGCAGTATTTT
CDR3 protein: CASSRGQGGDTQYF
V gene: TRBV5-1
J gene: TRBJ2-3
D gene: TRBD1
clone size: NA